A selection of T cell receptor beta chains follows, all from one sample in a study of human T cells and chemical hapten exposure. TCRdb analysed the RACE reads with MiXCR anew, one entry per CDR3 protein. This table has 350,000 to 400,000 distinct CDR3 sequences, roughly 4.6% appearing once. Specimen: whole blood, collected in connection with sensitization to the hapten diphenylcyclopropenone (DPC). These receptors were collected from a woman aged 45 to 65 with alopecia areata. Some clones in this sample may be carry-over from other donors' samples. Each CDR3 is given with its conserved first and last residue. A D gene is named only where the DNA matches it firmly. Some rows have no size entry. The others give once, few or many, or a class for an expanded clone.

d_gene | abundance | j_gene | v_gene | CDR3nt | CDR3aa
TRBD1 | few | TRBJ2-5 | TRBV4-3 | TGCGCCAGCAGCCAATCCCTAGGGGGCAGGGGCGAGACCCAGTACTTC | CASSQSLGGRGETQYF
TRBD1 | many | TRBJ1-1 | TRBV10-3 | TGTGCCATCAGTCCGGGGCAGGGGGTTGGCGGTGAAGCTTTCTTT | CAISPGQGVGGEAFF
NA | few | TRBJ2-5 | TRBV4-2 | TGTGCCAGCAGCCGAGAGGGCGGGGCGACCCAGTACTTC | CASSREGGATQYF
NA | many | TRBJ2-7 | TRBV2 | TGTGCCAGGGGACAAGGCTACGAGCAGTACTTC | CARGQGYEQYF
NA | NA | TRBJ1-3 | TRBV5-1 | TGCGCCAGCTCCACCGGGGGCCGTCGAAACACCATATATTTT | CASSTGGRRNTIYF
TRBD2 | NA | TRBJ2-3 | TRBV3-1 | TGTGCCAGCAGCCCCGAGGAGCGGGGACGCACAGATACGCAGTATTTT | CASSPEERGRTDTQYF
TRBD1 | many | TRBJ1-1 | TRBV12-3/TRBV12-4 | TGTGCCAGCAGGGGCGGGACAGCCGGAGAAGCTTTCTTT | CASRGGTAGEAFF
TRBD1 | NA | TRBJ1-5 | TRBV20-1 | TGCAGTGCCACGACAGGGGACCGGAGCAATCAGCCCCAGCATTTT | CSATTGDRSNQPQHF
TRBD1 | few | TRBJ2-7 | TRBV6-6 | TGTGCCAGCAGCCTGGACCGGGACAGGGCCCAGTACTTC | CASSLDRDRAQYF
TRBD1 | few | TRBJ2-1 | TRBV15 | TGTGCCACCAGCAGAGGACGGGGACAGGGGGACAATGAGCAGTTCTTC | CATSRGRGQGDNEQFF
NA | many | TRBJ2-5 | TRBV5-1 | TGCGCCAGCAGCCCGGGGGAGGCGTCCCAAGAGACCCAGTACTTC | CASSPGEASQETQYF
TRBD2 | many | TRBJ2-3 | TRBV20-1 | TGCAGTGCTGGTATGGGGCGGGAGGGCCGCGATACGCAGTATTTT | CSAGMGREGRDTQYF
NA | few | TRBJ2-6 | TRBV9 | TGTGCCAGCAGCTCACCCCTGAGAGGATCTGGGGCCAACGTCCTGACTTTC | CASSSPLRGSGANVLTF
TRBD1 | many | TRBJ1-2 | TRBV28 | TGTGCCAGCAGGAGTACAGGGGAGACTATCTATGGCTACACCTTC | CASRSTGETIYGYTF